The source of this T cell receptor (beta chain) is a study of blood T cell repertoires in COVID-19. Study details: Samples taken during acute and convalescent COVID-19 were collected in the United States, Italy and Spain. The analysed material was cDNA or gDNA that came from T cells, B-cell-depleted T cells, or PBMCs.

The CDR3 has 15 residues. Trimming stripped 6 bases from V and 3 bases from J, with 18 bases between. Germline loops: CDR1 MNHEY, CDR2 SMNVEV (reference sequence). The authors' processing: Estimation of nucleated cell counts relied on the amplification of reference gene primers. Clones were sequenced by immunoSEQ multiplex PCR, and TCRdb holds only the in-frame ones, with some missing. V, J and clone size derive from that table, while D and trimming were established from the DNA sequence. The data hold 110,000 or so clones, with roughly 85% observed a single time. The clonotype comes from a woman aged 60-75 years with COVID-19, enrolled during active disease. V usage is TRBV27 and J usage is TRBJ2-7, with D possibly being TRBD2 (6 bases). Sequenced input: peripheral blood. CDR3 sequence (DNA): TGTGCCAGCAGGCCCTCCATTAGCGGATACTACGAGCAGTACTTC. This sequence encodes CASRPSISGYYEQYF.